This note documents a single T cell receptor (beta chain) sequence. This sample stems from a study of shared clonotypes between healthy human individuals. Germline V CDR1 and CDR2: LGHNA, YNFKEQ. Trimming stripped 3 bases from V and 5 bases from J, with 13 bases between. The CDR3 contains 14 residues. The method was immunoSEQ multiplex PCR; TCRdb's version includes in-frame clones alone and lacks a portion of them. The table has under 750,000 clones, roughly 72% seen once; the top ten hold under 2%. The chain links TRBV4-2 to TRBJ1-1; no clear D gene. Sequencing was performed on memory CD4+ T cells sorted from blood. The subset: CD45RA-negative fraction. The sequence was obtained from a woman in her 30s in good health. The CDR3 nucleotides read TGTGCCAGCAGCCATGACATATCAGGAACTGAAGCTTTCTTT. It encodes CASSHDISGTEAFF.